The entry that follows covers one TCR beta chain sequence. As originally analysed: Cell counts per sample came from amplifying reference gene primers. TCRdb keeps only in-frame clones here, not all; method: immunoSEQ multiplex PCR. The V and J calls and clone size come from that table; D and trimming were worked out from the DNA. The table lists more than 50,000 clones, 90% of them singletons. This sample was taken from a study of blood T cell repertoires in COVID-19. About the research overall: Italy, Spain and the United States were the sources of the convalescent and acute COVID-19 samples. PBMCs, B-cell-depleted T cells, or T cells were the source of the cDNA or gDNA that made up the material.

The germline V and J ends were trimmed by 0 bases and 7 bases, with 18 bases remaining between them. There are 16 residues in the CDR3. The germline gives CDR1 MNHEY, CDR2 SVGEGT. This clonotype was sampled from a woman aged 40 to 55 with active COVID-19. The chain recombines TRBV6-2 or TRBV6-3 with TRBJ1-2, with D tentatively TRBD1 (5 bases). Sequences were obtained from peripheral blood. In DNA, the CDR3 is TGTGCCAGCAGTTACTCGATAGGCGCCAGGGAAGCTGGCTACACCTTC. Translating it yields CASSYSIGAREAGYTF.